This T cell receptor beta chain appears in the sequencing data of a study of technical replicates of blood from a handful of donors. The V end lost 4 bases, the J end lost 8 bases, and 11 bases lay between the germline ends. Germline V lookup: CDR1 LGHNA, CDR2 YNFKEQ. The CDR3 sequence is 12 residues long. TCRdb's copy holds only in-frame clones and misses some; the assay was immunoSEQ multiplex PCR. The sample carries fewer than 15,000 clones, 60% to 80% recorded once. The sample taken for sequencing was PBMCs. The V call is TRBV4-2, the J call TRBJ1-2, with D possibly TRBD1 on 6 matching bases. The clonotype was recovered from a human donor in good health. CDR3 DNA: TGTGCCAGCAGCCGGACAGCGGACGGCTACACCTTC. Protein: CASSRTADGYTF.